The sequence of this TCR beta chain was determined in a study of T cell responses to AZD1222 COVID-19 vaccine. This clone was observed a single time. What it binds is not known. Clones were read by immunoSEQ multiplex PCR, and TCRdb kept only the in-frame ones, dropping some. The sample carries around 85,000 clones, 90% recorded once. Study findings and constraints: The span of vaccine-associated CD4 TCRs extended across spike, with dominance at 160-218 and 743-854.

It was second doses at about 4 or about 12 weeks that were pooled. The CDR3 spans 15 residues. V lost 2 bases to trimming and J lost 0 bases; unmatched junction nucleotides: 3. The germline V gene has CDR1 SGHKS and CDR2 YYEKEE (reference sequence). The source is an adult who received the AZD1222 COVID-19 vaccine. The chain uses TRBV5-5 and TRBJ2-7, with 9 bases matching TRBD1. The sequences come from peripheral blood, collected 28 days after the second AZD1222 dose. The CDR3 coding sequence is TGTGCCAGCAGCTTCCGGGACAGGGACTCCTACGAGCAGTACTTC. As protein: CASSFRDRDSYEQYF.